This T cell receptor (beta chain) was obtained from a study of CD8 T cells in ankylosing spondylitis. Notes on the study in general: The study identified a TCR beta motif of several highly homologous variants that appeared characteristic of ankylosing spondylitis blood. Significant enrichment of disease-linked clones was reported in matched ankylosing spondylitis synovial fluid. Some motif variants were previously reported in reactive arthritis synovial fluid and blood. In peripheral blood, disease-linked CD8+ clones occurred at relatively low frequencies.

Libraries of TCR beta came from quantitative 5'-RACE with molecular barcodes. TCRdb re-called the 5' RACE reads through MiXCR, storing one row per CDR3 protein. The table has tens of thousands of distinct CDR3 sequences, approximately 8.9% seen once. Germline V gene sequence: CDR1 MNHNS, CDR2 SASEGT. This CDR3 has 12 residues. With 11 bases clipped from V and 1 base from J, the junction kept 4 bases outside the gene matches. Notes on this clonotype: Its antigen is unknown.

The chain combines TRBV6-1 with TRBJ1-1; 7 nucleotides match TRBD1. Sequences were obtained from blood, either unsorted or a sorted T cell fraction (not recorded which). The TCR comes from a male donor with ankylosing spondylitis. CDR3 protein: CAAGTENTEAFF. DNA of the CDR3: TGTGCCGCGGGGACAGAGAACACTGAAGCTTTCTTT.